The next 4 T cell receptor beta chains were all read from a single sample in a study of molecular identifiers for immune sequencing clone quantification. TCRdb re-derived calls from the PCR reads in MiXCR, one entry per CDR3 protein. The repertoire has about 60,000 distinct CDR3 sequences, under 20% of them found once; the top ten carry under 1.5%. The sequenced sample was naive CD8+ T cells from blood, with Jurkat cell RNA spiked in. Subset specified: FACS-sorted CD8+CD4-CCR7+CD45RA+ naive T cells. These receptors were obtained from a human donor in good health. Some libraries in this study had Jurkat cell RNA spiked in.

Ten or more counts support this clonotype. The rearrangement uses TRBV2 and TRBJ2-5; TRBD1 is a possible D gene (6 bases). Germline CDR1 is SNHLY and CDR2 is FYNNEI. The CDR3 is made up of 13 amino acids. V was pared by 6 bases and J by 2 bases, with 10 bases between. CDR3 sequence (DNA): TGTGCCAGCAGCGGACAGCGGCAAGAGACCCAGTACTTC. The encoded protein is CASSGQRQETQYF.

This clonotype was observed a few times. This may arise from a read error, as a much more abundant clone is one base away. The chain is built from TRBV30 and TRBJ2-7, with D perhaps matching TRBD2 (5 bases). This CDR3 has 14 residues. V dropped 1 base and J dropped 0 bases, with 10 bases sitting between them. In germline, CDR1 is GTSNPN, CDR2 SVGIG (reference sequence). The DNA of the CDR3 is TGTGCCTGGAGTGCGGGGAGATTCTCCTACGAGCAGTACTTC. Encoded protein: CAWSAGRFSYEQYF. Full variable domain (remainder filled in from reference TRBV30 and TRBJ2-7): SQTIHQWPATLVQPVGSPLSLECTVEGTSNPNLYWYRQAAGRGLQLLFYSVGIGQISSEVPQNLSASRPQDRQFILSSKKLLLSDSGFYLCAWSAGRFSYEQYFGPGTRLTVT.

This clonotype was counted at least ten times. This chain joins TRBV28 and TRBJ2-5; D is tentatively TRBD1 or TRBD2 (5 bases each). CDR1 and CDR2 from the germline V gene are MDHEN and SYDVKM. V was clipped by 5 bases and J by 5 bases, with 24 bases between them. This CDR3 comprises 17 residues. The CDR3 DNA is TGTGCCAGCAGTCCCCCGCTCGGAGGTGGGGGAGTGGAGACCCAGTACTTC. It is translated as CASSPPLGGGGVETQYF.

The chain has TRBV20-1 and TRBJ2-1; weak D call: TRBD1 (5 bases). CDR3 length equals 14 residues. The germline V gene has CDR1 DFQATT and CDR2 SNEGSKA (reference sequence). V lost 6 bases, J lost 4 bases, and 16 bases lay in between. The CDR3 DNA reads TGCAGTGCGGTTGGAAGCAGGGATTACAATGAGCAGTTCTTC. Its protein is CSAVGSRDYNEQFF.